Listed below are T cell receptor beta chains from one sample, sequenced in a study of OX40 agonist ivuxolimab in advanced cancers. TCRdb's copy holds only in-frame clones and misses some; the assay was immunoSEQ multiplex PCR. The sample lists some 110,000 clones, approximately 90% seen once, with around 0.84% in the top ten. The starting material was CD4+ or CD8+ T cells sorted from blood, obtained in a trial of the OX40 agonist ivuxolimab. The receptors derive from an adult with an advanced solid tumor such as melanoma, head and neck, liver or kidney cancer. Each CDR3 is given with its conserved first and last residue.

J	V	CDR3
TRBJ2-7	TRBV18	CASSPQQGRRGDEQYF
TRBJ2-5	TRBV27	CASSSSPQGAGTQYF
TRBJ2-3	TRBV19	CASSQRQYSDTQYF
TRBJ1-4	TRBV7-9	CASSSWEDRGEKLFF
TRBJ2-7	TRBV6-1	CASSEGVTYEQYF
TRBJ1-6	TRBV5-1	CASSLSSTAYNSPLHF
TRBJ1-5	TRBV19	CASSRGGAEYYQPQHF
TRBJ2-6	TRBV19	CASTRKLSTGPNLSGANVLTF
TRBJ1-5	TRBV11-3	CASSLRANQPQHF
TRBJ2-1	TRBV11-2	CASSLQGSSYNEQFF
TRBJ1-3	TRBV28	CASSFHSSGNTIYF
TRBJ1-5	TRBV2	CASSLGTGGNQLQHF
TRBJ2-7	TRBV9	CASSVTGGPIYEQYF
TRBJ2-7	TRBV5-1	CASSLNSASYEQYF
TRBJ2-5	TRBV4-3	CASSQDQVRASGRQETQYF
TRBJ2-3	TRBV7-3	CASSSRSGVGTDTQYF
TRBJ2-1	TRBV7-2	CASSLDSSGRGNEQFF
TRBJ2-5	TRBV7-9	CASSLGLAGKETQYF
TRBJ2-1	TRBV7-2	CASSLTPEGYNEQFF
TRBJ2-1	TRBV7-3	CASSLSGVVDEQFF
TRBJ2-5	TRBV28	CASRWAQETQYF
TRBJ2-1	TRBV7-9	CASSITAGGRRDEQFF
TRBJ2-7	TRBV5-4	CASSTPTGANYEQYF
TRBJ2-5	TRBV27	CASSAGPWGETQYF
TRBJ1-4	TRBV6-1	CASSEALRVGFEKLFF
TRBJ2-7	TRBV7-9	CASSLQGTRYEQYF
TRBJ1-1	TRBV7-2	CASSLQANTEAFF
TRBJ2-5	TRBV7-7	CASSSDARETQYF
TRBJ2-7	TRBV9	CASSASGTGPTYEQYF
TRBJ2-7	TRBV5-4	CASNQAGGPNYEQYF
TRBJ2-5	TRBV9	CASSGPGLAGGQGETQYF
TRBJ2-3	TRBV11-3	CASSLGGSSTDTQYF
TRBJ2-1	TRBV4-1	CASSRGAGAPGEQFF
TRBJ1-1	TRBV27	CASSLMGGSLNTEAFF
TRBJ2-1	TRBV7-2	CASSSDRVNNEQFF
TRBJ2-3	TRBV7-8	CASSSGQVTDTQYF
TRBJ1-4	TRBV23-1	CASSQSAWNAEGPLGFF
TRBJ2-5	TRBV4-3	CASSQTGGQETQYF
TRBJ1-5	TRBV19	CASSASGGISRQPQHF
TRBJ1-5	TRBV7-8	CASSLITGTNQPQHF
TRBJ1-4	TRBV18	CASSPRQDNEKLFF
TRBJ1-2	TRBV20-1	CSATTGYGYTF
TRBJ2-3	TRBV5-4	CASRPGLAGPTDTQYF
TRBJ2-4	TRBV4-1	CASSQARGENIQYF
TRBJ1-1	TRBV6-5	CASSYSWQGTEAFF
TRBJ2-7	TRBV19	CASSRSSGRSGEQYF
TRBJ1-4	TRBV27	CASSTRQGINEKLFF
TRBJ1-1	TRBV7-6	CASSHSTGGPNTEAFF
TRBJ2-1	TRBV5-1	CASSPSTSGSDNEQFF
TRBJ2-5	TRBV29-1	CSVLGGQGAMGEQYF
TRBJ2-4	TRBV28	CASSLPRQGVAKNIQYF
TRBJ1-2	TRBV5-1	CASSRQTESGGYTF
TRBJ1-2	TRBV18	CASSRDNTDNYGYTF
TRBJ2-4	TRBV18	CASSPRPDNRNIQYF
TRBJ1-1	TRBV20-1	CSASAVLEAFF
TRBJ2-5	TRBV19	CASSIPGTETQYF
TRBJ2-3	TRBV15	CATSRGEGITDTQYF